The T cell receptor beta chain described here comes from a study of cytomegalovirus exposure and HLA in healthy donors. Study-level results: Later analysis showed TCR association rates varying by HLA locus, highest for DRB1 and lowest for HLA-C. A missense DCLRE1C variant was associated with V- and J-gene trimming of TCR beta chains in a later analysis, and an independent cohort replicated the association. Specific recognition of CMV antigens was confirmed in vitro for a few chains (all CMV-associated).

As concerns this clone: The antigen is not known.

J gave up 6 bases and V 5 bases, and 16 bases lay outside the gene matches. The CDR3 is 16 residues long. Germline CDR1 is MNHEY and CDR2 is SMNVEV (reference sequence). PCR primers comprised 60 Vbeta and 13 Jbeta primers. Original methodology: In a later analysis, around 11 million of about 80 million unique beta chains occurred in at least two donors. The data were produced by immunoSEQ multiplex PCR, yet TCRdb's version contains in-frame clones alone and is incomplete. The V and J calls and clone size come from that table; D and trimming were worked out from the DNA. The table includes roughly 200,000 clones, about 80% detected once.

The sequenced material came from PBMCs. The origin of this receptor is a man in his forties in good health and CMV-seropositive. The chain employs TRBV27 and TRBJ2-7; 7 bases line up with TRBD2. The DNA for the CDR3 is TGTGCCAGCAGTGCATCGCCCGGGGGGAGTGCCGGCGAGCAGTACTTC. Its protein product is CASSASPGGSAGEQYF.